Here is one T cell receptor beta chain with its context. Its target is not known. Sequenced by immunoSEQ multiplex PCR; TCRdb stores in-frame clones only, minus some. This sample has 35,000 to 45,000 clones, with approximately 82% found just once. CD4+ T cells were isolated after around 9 days of culture. Infection with SARS-CoV-2 occurred in the person between March and December 2020, and PCR confirmed it. Two-dose BNT162b2 or mRNA-1273 vaccination was given to participants. In the cultures, half the medium was exchanged for IL-2 medium on days 3 and 7. This record comes from a study of vaccination effects on CD4 cells after COVID-19. The wider study: The second dose preceded post-vaccine samples by a median of 72 days. General observations from the study: The study enrolled few convalescent patients and sampled no early post-infection timepoints. New vaccine-induced clones dominated convalescents' post-vaccine spike-reactive clones.

The CDR3 is 17 residues long. CDR1 and CDR2 from the germline V gene are MNHNS and SASEGT. The trim removed 4 bases at V and 3 bases at J, leaving 10 bases unmatched. Here the sequenced sample was CD4+ T cells from PBMCs cultured without peptide, taken after COVID-19 vaccination. The sequence came from a human donor who had a prior SARS-CoV-2 infection. This chain uses TRBV6-1 with TRBJ1-5; 9 positions match TRBD1. CDR3 sequence (DNA): TGTGCCAGCAGTGCCCCGCGGGACAGGGTGCCCAATCAGCCCCAGCATTTT. This encodes CASSAPRDRVPNQPQHF.